This T cell receptor beta chain was sequenced in a study of blood T cells in healthy people across ages. Alongside a J-beta primer mix, a sample-barcoded 5' primer served in a second PCR lasting about 7 to 12 cycles. TCRdb ran MiXCR on the 5' RACE reads and lists one entry per CDR3 protein. The sample lists 630,000 or so distinct CDR3 sequences; approximately 30% were seen once. CDR1 is MDHEN, CDR2 SYDVKM, per germline. The CDR3 is 13 amino acids. Trimming cost V 6 bases and J 4 bases, with 12 bases left between them. The source is a woman over 75 in good health. What was sequenced was blood. The V and J genes are TRBV28 and TRBJ1-1; the D is unclear. The CDR3 loop is CASSPTMGTEAFF. CDR3 sequence (DNA): TGTGCCAGCAGCCCTACCATGGGCACTGAAGCTTTCTTT.